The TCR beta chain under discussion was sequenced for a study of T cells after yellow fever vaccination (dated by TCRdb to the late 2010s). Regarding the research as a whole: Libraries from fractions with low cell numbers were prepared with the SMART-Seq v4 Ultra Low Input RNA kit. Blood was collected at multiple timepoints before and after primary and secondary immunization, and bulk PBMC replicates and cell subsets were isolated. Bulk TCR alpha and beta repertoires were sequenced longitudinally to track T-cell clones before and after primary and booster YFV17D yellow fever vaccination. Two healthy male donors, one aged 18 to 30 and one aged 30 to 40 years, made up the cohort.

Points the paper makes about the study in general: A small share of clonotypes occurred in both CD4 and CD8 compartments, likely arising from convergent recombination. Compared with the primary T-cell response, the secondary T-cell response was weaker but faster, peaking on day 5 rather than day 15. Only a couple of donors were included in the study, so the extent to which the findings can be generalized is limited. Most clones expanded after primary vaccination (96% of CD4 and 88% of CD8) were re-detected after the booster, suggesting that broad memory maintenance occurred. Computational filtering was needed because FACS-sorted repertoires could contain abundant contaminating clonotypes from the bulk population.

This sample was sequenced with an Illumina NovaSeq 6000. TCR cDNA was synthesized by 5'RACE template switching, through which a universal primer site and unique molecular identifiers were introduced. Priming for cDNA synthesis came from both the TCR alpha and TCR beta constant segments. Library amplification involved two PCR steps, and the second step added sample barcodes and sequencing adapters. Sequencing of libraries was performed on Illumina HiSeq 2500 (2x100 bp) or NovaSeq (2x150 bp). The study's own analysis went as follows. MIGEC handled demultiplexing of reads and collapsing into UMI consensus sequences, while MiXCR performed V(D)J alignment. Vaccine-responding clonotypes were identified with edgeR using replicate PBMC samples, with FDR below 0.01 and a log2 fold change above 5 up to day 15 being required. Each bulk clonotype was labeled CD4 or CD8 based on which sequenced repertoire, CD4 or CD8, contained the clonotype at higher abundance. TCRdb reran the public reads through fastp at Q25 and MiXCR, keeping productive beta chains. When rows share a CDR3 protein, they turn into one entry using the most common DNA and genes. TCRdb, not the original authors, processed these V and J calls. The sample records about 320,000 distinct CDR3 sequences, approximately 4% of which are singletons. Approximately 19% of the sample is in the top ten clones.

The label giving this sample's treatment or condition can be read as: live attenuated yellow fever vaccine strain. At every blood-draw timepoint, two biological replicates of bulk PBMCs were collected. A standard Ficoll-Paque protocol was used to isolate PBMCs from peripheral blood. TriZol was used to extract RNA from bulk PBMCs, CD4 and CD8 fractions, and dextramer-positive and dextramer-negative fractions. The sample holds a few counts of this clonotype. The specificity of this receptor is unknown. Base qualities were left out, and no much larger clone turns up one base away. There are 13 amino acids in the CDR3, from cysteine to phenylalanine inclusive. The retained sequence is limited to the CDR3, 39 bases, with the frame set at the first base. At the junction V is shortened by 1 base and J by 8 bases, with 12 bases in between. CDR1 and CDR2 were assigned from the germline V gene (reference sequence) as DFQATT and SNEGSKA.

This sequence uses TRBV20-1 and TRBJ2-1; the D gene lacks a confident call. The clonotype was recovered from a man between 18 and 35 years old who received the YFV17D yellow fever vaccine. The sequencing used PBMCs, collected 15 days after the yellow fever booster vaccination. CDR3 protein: CSARVVGPYEQFF. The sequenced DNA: TGCAGTGCTAGAGTAGTGGGCCCGTATGAGCAGTTCTTC.